This TCR beta chain is drawn from a study of blood T cell repertoires in COVID-19. On the study more broadly: Spain, Italy and the United States supplied samples that represented acute and convalescent COVID-19. T cells, B-cell-depleted T cells, or PBMCs supplied cDNA or gDNA.

Source study methods: Nucleated cell number was recorded as an estimate derived from reference gene primer amplification. The method was immunoSEQ multiplex PCR; TCRdb's version includes in-frame clones alone and lacks a portion of them. V and J calls and clone size are copied from that table; D and trimming were computed from the DNA. This sample has around 130,000 clones; approximately 89% occur once, and the top ten carry 4.3%. The ends lost 4 bases at V and 0 bases at J; junction bases unmatched: 7. The CDR3 sequence is 15 residues long. The germline gives CDR1 SQVTM, CDR2 ANQGSEA. The sequence came from a human donor in a cohort sampled during active COVID-19. Input material: peripheral blood. The chain has TRBV29-1 and TRBJ1-1; 8 bases are shared with TRBD1. The CDR3 loop reads CSVGTGGGMNTEAFF. DNA for the CDR3: TGCAGCGTTGGAACAGGGGGGGGGATGAACACTGAAGCTTTCTTT. The entire variable domain, with the rest obtained from reference TRBV29-1 and TRBJ1-1, is as follows: SAVISQKPSRDICQRGTSLTIQCQVDSQVTMMFWYRQQPGQSLTLIATANQGSEATYESGFVIDKFPISRPNLTFSTLTVSNMSPEDSSIYLCSVGTGGGMNTEAFFGQGTRLTVV.